This passage covers 16 T cell receptor beta chains from one sample sequenced in a study of T cell changes during pregnancy in multiple sclerosis. Measured with immunoSEQ multiplex PCR; TCRdb has only the in-frame clones, and not every one. The repertoire holds over 55,000 clones, with 85% to 95% as singletons. Sequenced here: CD8+ T cells from peripheral blood mononuclear cells, sampled in the third trimester of pregnancy. The receptors derive from a female donor in good health, enrolled as a control in a pregnancy study.

This chain connects TRBV7-2 to TRBJ2-3; maybe TRBD1 (5 bases). The CDR3 covers 15 residues. The germline gives CDR1 SGHTA, CDR2 FQGNSA. Trimming took off 2 bases at V and 3 bases at J, with 12 bases between the two ends. The CDR3 here is CASSLWGRETDTQYF. In nucleotides, the CDR3 is TGTGCCAGCAGCTTATGGGGCAGAGAGACAGATACGCAGTATTTT. The variable domain in full, with the rest retrieved from reference TRBV7-2 and TRBJ2-3, is GAGVSQSPSNKVTEKGKDVELRCDPISGHTALYWYRQSLGQGLEFLIYFQGNSAPDKSGLPSDRFSAERTGGSVSTLTIQRTQQEDSAVYLCASSLWGRETDTQYFGPGTRLTVL.

This chain joins TRBV27 and TRBJ2-7; 7 bases line up with TRBD2. Germline assignment: CDR1 MNHEY and CDR2 SMNVEV (reference sequence). The CDR3 sequence is 14 residues long. After removal of 6 bases from V and 3 bases from J, the junction contained 8 bases not matched to a gene. CDR3 residues: CASSFLGTNYEQYF. DNA of the CDR3: TGTGCCAGCAGCTTTTTAGGGACTAACTACGAGCAGTACTTC.

The chain's CDR3 is CASASGEMNTEAFF. CDR3 nucleotide sequence: TGTGCCAGTGCGTCAGGGGAAATGAACACTGAAGCTTTCTTT. The gene calls are TRBV19 and TRBJ1-1; D perhaps matches TRBD1 (6 bases). Trimming pared 8 bases from V and 0 bases from J, leaving 13 bases between. Germline V gives CDR1 LNHDA, CDR2 SQIVND (reference sequence). This CDR3 has 14 residues. The variable domain in full, with the rest retrieved from reference TRBV19 and TRBJ1-1, is DGGITQSPKYLFRKEGQNVTLSCEQNLNHDAMYWYRQDPGQGLRLIYYSQIVNDFQKGDIAEGYSVSREKKESFPLTVTSAQKNPTAFYLCASASGEMNTEAFFGQGTRLTVV.

V usage is TRBV9 and J usage is TRBJ2-2; 9 nucleotides align to TRBD2. In germline, CDR1 is SGDLS, CDR2 YYNGEE. V lost 2 bases and J lost 7; bases outside the gene matches: 9. The CDR3 has 16 residues. CDR3 nucleotides: TGTGCCAGCAGCGTTAGCGGGGGTATCCGGGGCGGGGAGCTGTTTTTT. This codes for CASSVSGGIRGGELFF.

The chain has TRBV30 and TRBJ1-1; tentative D call: TRBD1 (5 bases). The CDR3 sequence is 14 residues long. Germline V CDR1 and CDR2: GTSNPN, SVGIG (reference sequence). V lost 4 bases, J lost 0 bases, and 12 bases lay in between. As DNA, the CDR3 is TGTGCCTGGACCGCTCCAGGGATGAACACTGAAGCTTTCTTT. Translating gives CAWTAPGMNTEAFF.

The chain uses TRBV7-9 and TRBJ1-2; no definite D call. The CDR3 length is 15 residues. Germline V gene sequence: CDR1 SEHNR, CDR2 FQNEAQ (reference sequence). The germline V and J ends were trimmed by 1 base and 6 bases, with 15 bases remaining between them. CDR3 protein: CASSLGAGTSDGYTF. The CDR3 DNA reads as TGTGCCAGCAGCTTAGGTGCAGGTACCTCGGATGGCTACACCTTC.

The chain has TRBV7-9 and TRBJ2-2; TRBD1 aligns across 10 bases. This CDR3 spans 15 amino acids. Germline V lookup: CDR1 SEHNR, CDR2 FQNEAQ (reference sequence). V lost 5 bases and J lost 6; bases outside the gene matches: 6. The DNA for the CDR3 is TGTGCCAGCAGCACTGACAGGGGGCTGGCCGGGGAGCTGTTTTTT. Translating it yields CASSTDRGLAGELFF.

The chain joins TRBV30 to TRBJ1-1, with D perhaps matching TRBD1 (5 bases). The CDR3 contains 11 residues. The germline CDR1 and CDR2 sequences are GTSNPN and SVGIG (reference sequence). The V end lost 1 base, the J end lost 11 bases, and 11 bases lay between the germline ends. The chain's CDR3 is CAWSAGRGAFF. CDR3 coding DNA: TGTGCCTGGAGTGCGGGGCGGGGGGCTTTCTTT.

This chain links TRBV7-3 with TRBJ1-2; D not resolved. This CDR3 has 17 residues. Trimming took 0 bases from V and 1 from J, leaving 15 bases between them. CDR1 and CDR2 from the germline V gene are SGHTA and FQGTGA. The CDR3 region is CASSLTSPGNLNYGYTF. In nucleotides, the CDR3 is TGTGCCAGCAGCTTAACGTCACCAGGAAACCTTAACTATGGCTACACCTTC.

The V gene is TRBV6-5, the J gene TRBJ1-1; TRBD1 is a possible D gene (6 bases). Trimming left V 7 bases short and J 4 bases short, with 16 bases between. Per the germline V gene, CDR1 is MNHEY and CDR2 is SVGAGI. The CDR3 length is 14 residues. The CDR3 DNA reads as TGTGCCAGCACCCACGGGGGGGGGCCCACTGAAGCTTTCTTT. Translation: CASTHGGGPTEAFF.

The CDR3 DNA reads TGCGCCAGCTCTCTCGGGACTAGCGGAACATACCAAGAGACCCAGTACTTC. Amino acid sequence: CASSLGTSGTYQETQYF. The chain links TRBV5-1 to TRBJ2-5; 11 nucleotides line up with TRBD2. CDR1 is SGHRS, CDR2 YFSETQ, per germline. V shed 7 bases and J 0 bases; nucleotides not matched to a gene: 11. The length of the CDR3 is 17 residues. The variable domain in full, completed from reference TRBV5-1 and TRBJ2-5, reads KAGVTQTPRYLIKTRGQQVTLSCSPISGHRSVSWYQQTPGQGLQFLFEYFSETQRNKGNFPGRFSGRQFSNSRSEMNVSTLELGDSALYLCASSLGTSGTYQETQYFGPGTRLLVL.

V and J are TRBV10-2 and TRBJ2-7, with 14 bases fitting TRBD2. CDR1 and CDR2 from the germline V gene are WSHSY and SAAADI. This CDR3 has 15 amino acids. V lost 8 bases, J lost 2 bases, and 5 bases stayed unmatched. As DNA, the CDR3 is TGCGCCAGCTGGGGACTAGCGGGGGAGACCTACGAGCAGTACTTC. Translation: CASWGLAGETYEQYF.

The chain uses TRBV9 and TRBJ1-1; D is perhaps TRBD1 (5 bases). Germline V gene lookup returns CDR1 SGDLS and CDR2 YYNGEE. This CDR3 region has 13 residues. V lost 2 bases and J lost 4, with 9 bases in between. DNA for the CDR3: TGTGCCAGCAGCGTCAGGGCCCTCACTGAAGCTTTCTTT. Its protein is CASSVRALTEAFF.

The J gene is TRBJ1-5, the V gene TRBV7-9, with 7 bases aligning to TRBD1. Per the germline V gene, CDR1 is SEHNR and CDR2 is FQNEAQ (reference sequence). V shed 1 base and J 6 bases; nucleotides not matched to a gene: 3. The CDR3 totals 14 residues. CDR3 in amino acids: CASSLGTGFQPQHF. The CDR3 nucleotides are TGTGCCAGCAGCTTAGGGACAGGATTTCAGCCCCAGCATTTT.

This sequence joins TRBV7-8 and TRBJ1-4; possible D gene TRBD1, 5 bases. Germline loops: CDR1 SGHVS, CDR2 FQNEAQ. V was trimmed by 7 bases and J by 3 bases, leaving 15 bases between them. This CDR3 comprises 15 residues. CDR3 bases: TGTGCCAGCACCCCTGGGGGGTGGCCTAATGAAAAACTGTTTTTT. This encodes CASTPGGWPNEKLFF.

The rearrangement links TRBV7-2 to TRBJ1-2; D uncertain. CDR1 and CDR2 (germline): SGHTA, FQGNSA. CDR3 length: 14 residues. Trimming took off 2 bases at V and 4 bases at J, with 11 bases between the two ends. The CDR3 reads CASSLPSDRYGYTF. The CDR3 nucleotides read TGTGCCAGCAGCTTACCTAGCGACCGCTATGGCTACACCTTC.